The 16 T cell receptor beta chains below all came from one sample that was sequenced in a study of T cell repertoires in cytomegalovirus infection. TCRdb re-analysed the reads in MiXCR, keeping a single row per CDR3 protein. Of some 920,000 distinct CDR3 sequences listed, 30% to 40% are singletons. These receptors' targets are unknown. The material was cultured CD8+ T cells from PBMCs, obtained from culture after CMV antigen stimulation. The receptors here all came from a human donor in good health (CMV status not recorded). Some clones in this sample may be carry-over from other donors' samples.

This clonotype occurred many times. V and J are TRBV12-3 or TRBV12-4 and TRBJ1-5; TRBD1 agrees at 8 bases. The CDR3 runs 15 residues. The junction had 8 bases not matched to a gene; V was cut back by 3 bases and J by 7 bases. The CDR3 is CASSFFVTGEQPQHF. The CDR3 nucleotides read TGTGCCAGCAGTTTCTTTGTGACAGGGGAGCAGCCCCAGCATTTT.

In its sample, this clonotype was seen once. Being one base from a much bigger clone, this may be a read error. The V and J genes are TRBV7-3 and TRBJ2-1, with TRBD1 matching 7 bases. Germline V gene data show CDR1 as SGHTA and CDR2 as FQGTGA. The CDR3 has 16 amino acids. CDR3 sequence reads: CTSSETGRSSYNEQFF. The CDR3 nucleotides read TGTACCAGCAGCGAGACAGGGAGAAGCTCCTACAATGAGCAGTTCTTC.

CDR3 sequence (DNA): TGTGCCAGCAGTTACGTAGGACTAGCGGGGATGGGGGAGACAGATACGCAGTATTTT. Protein: CASSYVGLAGMGETDTQYF. The genes are TRBV6-6 and TRBJ2-3, with 12 bases identical to TRBD2. Losses at the gene ends were 2 bases for V and 3 bases for J; bases not matched to a gene: 12. The CDR3 length is 19 residues. Germline CDR1 and CDR2: MNHNY and SVGAGI (reference sequence).

This clonotype occurred a few times. CDR3 sequence reads: CASEMGDTEAFF. Written as DNA, the CDR3 is TGTGCCAGCGAGATGGGGGACACTGAAGCTTTCTTT. The chain combines TRBV25-1 with TRBJ1-1; weak D call: TRBD1 (5 bases). CDR1 is MGHDK, CDR2 SYGVNS, per germline. CDR3 length equals 12 residues. With 8 bases removed from V and 3 bases from J, the gap between germline ends came to 10 bases.

This CDR3 reads CASSQWGLAGDEQFF. The CDR3 DNA is TGCGCCAGCAGCCAGTGGGGACTAGCAGGCGATGAGCAGTTCTTC. This sequence joins TRBV4-1 and TRBJ2-1, with 9 bases lining up with TRBD2. V was clipped by 3 bases and J by 8 bases; unmatched bases: 8. Germline CDR1 MGHRA, CDR2 YSYEKL. The CDR3 covers 15 residues.

This clonotype has a handful of counts. The V call is TRBV6-1, the J call TRBJ1-1; 7 nucleotides agree with TRBD1. The CDR3 extends over 17 amino acids. V shed 6 bases, J shed 1 base, and the junction held 14 bases outside the gene matches. The V gene's germline CDR1 is MNHNS and CDR2 SASEGT. In DNA, the CDR3 is TGTGCCAGCAGCGGCAGGGACAGCGGCCGATGGAACACTGAAGCTTTCTTT. Its translation: CASSGRDSGRWNTEAFF.

The V gene is TRBV6-1, the J gene TRBJ2-7; TRBD2 matches 8 bases. V shed 0 bases, J shed 0 bases, and the junction held 4 bases outside the gene matches. Germline V gene data show CDR1 as MNHNS and CDR2 as SASEGT. The CDR3 sequence is 16 residues long. CDR3 DNA: TGTGCCAGCAGTGAAGCGCGGGGGGCGGGCTCCTACGAGCAGTACTTC. Translating gives CASSEARGAGSYEQYF.

The chain carries TRBV27 and TRBJ2-2, with D tentatively TRBD2 (6 bases). CDR3 length: 13 residues. From germline, CDR1 is MNHEY and CDR2 SMNVEV (reference sequence). V was pared by 5 bases and J by 11 bases, with 15 bases between. The CDR3 nucleotides are TGTGCCAGCAGTGTAACCGGGGCGGGAGAGCTGTTTTTT. The encoded protein is CASSVTGAGELFF.

V and J are TRBV6-1 and TRBJ1-5; D not resolved. V was clipped by 0 bases and J by 0 bases, with 6 bases between them. The germline V gene encodes CDR1 MNHNS and CDR2 SASEGT. The CDR3 runs 15 residues. The CDR3 here is CASSEAEFSNQPQHF. DNA of the CDR3: TGTGCCAGCAGTGAAGCAGAGTTTAGCAATCAGCCCCAGCATTTT.

The V gene is TRBV28, the J gene TRBJ2-7, with 11 bases fitting TRBD2. CDR3 length: 15 amino acids. V lost 6 bases to trimming and J lost 5 bases; unmatched junction nucleotides: 9. The V gene's germline CDR1 is MDHEN and CDR2 SYDVKM. CDR3 DNA: TGTGCCAGCAGAGCCTTAGCGGGGGGGCCCAACGAGCAGTACGTC. This translates into CASRALAGGPNEQYV.

This clonotype was seen a handful of times. The rearrangement joins TRBV6-5 to TRBJ2-5, with D maybe TRBD2 (6 bases). Per the germline V gene, CDR1 is MNHEY and CDR2 is SVGAGI. V was shortened by 6 bases and J by 5 bases, with 19 bases between the two germline ends. This CDR3 is 15 amino acids long. The CDR3 protein is CASRPELASRETQYF. CDR3 bases: TGTGCCAGCAGGCCAGAACTAGCAAGCAGGGAGACCCAGTACTTC.

V gene TRBV24-1 combines with J gene TRBJ2-3; 7 nucleotides match TRBD2. This CDR3 contains 17 residues. The junction had 16 bases not matched to a gene; V was cut back by 4 bases and J by 7 bases. CDR1 is KGHDR, CDR2 SFDVKD, per germline. CDR3: CATSDPAESGKWNTQYF. The CDR3, as DNA: TGTGCCACCAGTGACCCCGCCGAGAGCGGGAAGTGGAATACGCAGTATTTT.

This chain joins TRBV27 and TRBJ1-2, with 8 bases that match TRBD1. The germline gives CDR1 MNHEY, CDR2 SMNVEV (reference sequence). The CDR3 has 13 amino acids. V trimming: 8 bases; J trimming: 2 bases; junction bases outside the gene matches: 4. The CDR3 DNA reads TGTGCCAGCTCGGACAGGGTAAACTATGGCTACACCTTC. It codes for CASSDRVNYGYTF.

V and J are TRBV7-3 and TRBJ1-6, with 9 positions matching TRBD1. There are 16 residues in the CDR3. The J segment lost 2 bases and the V segment lost 4 bases, leaving 3 bases of the junction unmatched. Germline V lookup: CDR1 SGHTA, CDR2 FQGTGA. The CDR3 loop is CASSSGQGPYNSPLHF. CDR3 nucleotides: TGTGCCAGCAGCTCGGGACAGGGCCCCTATAATTCACCCCTCCACTTT.

This clonotype was counted only a few times. The rearrangement joins TRBV7-6 to TRBJ1-4; the D is unclear. V was pared by 1 base and J by 7 bases, with 10 bases between. The length of the CDR3 is 14 residues. Germline V gives CDR1 SGHVS, CDR2 FNYEAQ. As DNA, the CDR3 is TGTGCCAGCAGCTTAGACTATAGCATTGAAAAACTGTTTTTT. Encoded protein: CASSLDYSIEKLFF.

This chain uses TRBV6-2 or TRBV6-3 with TRBJ2-2; D is uncertain. Trimming took 2 bases from V and 6 from J, leaving 7 bases between them. The CDR3 runs 13 residues. Germline-derived CDR1 and CDR2 are MNHEY and SVGEGT. CDR3 sequence reads: CASSYMTAGELFF. The CDR3 DNA is TGTGCCAGCAGTTACATGACCGCCGGGGAGCTGTTTTTT.